This T cell receptor (beta chain) was found in a study of cytomegalovirus exposure and HLA in healthy donors. Findings of the study overall: Some V segments could not be told apart, so they were left out, TRBV6-2 and TRBV6-3 among them. Some highly shared sequence variants likely arose as a pipeline artifact.

The CDR3 has 13 residues. Germline CDR1 reads LNHDA; CDR2 reads SQIVND (reference sequence). PCR primers comprised 60 Vbeta and 13 Jbeta primers. The protocol was immunoSEQ multiplex PCR, while the TCRdb copy is restricted to in-frame clones and leaves out a portion. Among around 200,000 clones listed, around 80% were seen once. Concerning this clone itself: Its antigen remains unidentified. One junction end does not reproduce the germline sequence, and a read error may be involved. The same CDR3 is also encoded by other DNA sequences in this sample.

All the people who gave samples were healthy bone marrow donors. The chain joins TRBV19 to TRBJ1-1; D is unclear. This sequence was found in a girl aged 2 to 10 in good health and CMV-seronegative. Sequenced sample: PBMCs. The CDR3 is CASSIGSLTEAFF. CDR3 DNA sequence: TGCGCCAGTAGTATAGGGTCCCTAACTGAAGCTTTCTTT.